A single sample is the source of the 10 T cell receptor beta chains below, sequenced in a study of T cell responses to AZD1222 COVID-19 vaccine (dated by TCRdb to 2020 to 2023). The time point label, read with the paper, signifies: baseline before first vaccination. Libraries were made using the immunoSEQ multiplex PCR assay. TCRdb limited this immuneACCESS table to in-frame rearrangements with V and J called. A share of clones is missing; checked studies link under half to unresolved V genes, and the rest is unexplained. The sample table records 150,000 or so clones; around 85% of these occur just once. The leading ten clones occupy around 8% of the sample. This specimen was peripheral blood, taken on day 0 of AZD1222 vaccination. The receptor set was obtained from an adult in good health.

This sequence joins TRBV19 and TRBJ1-5; perhaps TRBD1 as D (6 bases). CDR1 and CDR2 (germline): LNHDA, SQIVND (reference sequence). V was trimmed by 2 bases and J by 6 bases, leaving 20 bases between them. CDR3 size: 17 residues. The CDR3 reads CASSISLPGAGGQPQHF. For the CDR3, the DNA is TGTGCCAGTAGTATATCGTTACCGGGGGCCGGGGGTCAGCCCCAGCATTTT.

The chain uses TRBV6-1 and TRBJ1-1; D uncertain. The V end was cut by 1 base, the J end by 8 bases, with 11 bases between. CDR1 MNHNS and CDR2 SASEGT come from the germline V gene. This CDR3 has 13 amino acids. The CDR3 here is CASSEVDPREAFF. CDR3 nucleotide sequence: TGTGCCAGCAGTGAAGTCGATCCGCGCGAAGCTTTCTTT.

V is TRBV24-1 and J is TRBJ2-1; 13 nucleotides line up with TRBD2. CDR3 length: 16 amino acids. V shed 2 bases, J shed 7 bases, and the junction held 4 bases outside the gene matches. CDR1 is KGHDR and CDR2 is SFDVKD in the germline V gene. CDR3 bases: TGTGCCACCAGTGATTCCGGGACTAGCGGGATGAATGAGCAGTTCTTC. Translating it yields CATSDSGTSGMNEQFF.

The chain uses TRBV6-5 and TRBJ2-3; TRBD2 might be the D (6 bases). The V and J ends lost 5 bases and 4 bases respectively, with 10 bases between them. Germline lookup yields CDR1 MNHEY and CDR2 SVGAGI. This CDR3 spans 13 amino acids. The CDR3 nucleotides are TGTGCCAGCAGTCCACCGGGGGCAGATACGCAGTATTTT. Translated: CASSPPGADTQYF.

The V and J genes are TRBV30 and TRBJ1-4, with D tentatively TRBD1 (5 bases). Germline-derived CDR1 and CDR2 are GTSNPN and SVGIG (reference sequence). V lost 3 bases and J lost 5, with 13 bases in between. The CDR3 consists of 14 residues. The chain's CDR3 is CAWSGTPLNEKLFF. The CDR3 DNA sequence: TGTGCCTGGAGCGGGACGCCTTTGAATGAAAAACTGTTTTTT.

The chain joins TRBV28 to TRBJ2-5; 8 nucleotides agree with TRBD1. Germline CDR1 MDHEN, CDR2 SYDVKM. The CDR3 totals 16 residues. Germline trimming cut 5 bases from V and 4 bases from J; bases unmatched to any gene: 12. The CDR3 region is CASSVGQGNIAETQYF. DNA of the CDR3: TGTGCCAGCAGTGTTGGACAGGGAAACATCGCAGAGACCCAGTACTTC.

This clone was found a few times. The genes are TRBV6-2 or TRBV6-3 and TRBJ2-7; no definite D call. The V and J ends lost 5 bases and 3 bases respectively, with 14 bases between them. Germline CDR1 MNHEY, CDR2 SVGEGT. CDR3 length: 14 residues. Written as DNA, the CDR3 is TGTGCCAGCAGTGCTACACTGAGAGGCTACGAGCAGTACTTC. It codes for CASSATLRGYEQYF.

The chain carries TRBV7-2 and TRBJ2-1; TRBD1 might be the D (6 bases). V was pared by 3 bases and J by 10 bases, with 22 bases between. Germline V CDR1 and CDR2: SGHTA, FQGNSA. This CDR3 spans 16 amino acids. The CDR3 reads CASSLGANKVVGEQFF. Written as DNA, the CDR3 is TGTGCCAGCAGCTTGGGGGCCAACAAGGTGGTTGGCGAGCAGTTCTTC.

V and J are TRBV6-5 and TRBJ2-3; 9 bases match TRBD2. Trimming cost V 5 bases and J 2 bases; bases outside gene matches: 5. The CDR3 is 15 residues long. Germline CDR1 is MNHEY and CDR2 is SVGAGI. The CDR3 loop is CASSRLAGNTDTQYF. CDR3 sequence (DNA): TGTGCCAGCAGTCGGCTAGCGGGGAACACAGATACGCAGTATTTT.

Only a few counts were recorded for this clone. This rearrangement joins TRBV6-5 to TRBJ2-5, with 7 bases fitting TRBD1. The J segment lost 5 bases and the V segment lost 6 bases, leaving 6 bases of the junction unmatched. The germline CDR1 and CDR2 sequences are MNHEY and SVGAGI. This CDR3 spans 13 amino acids. Here the CDR3 DNA reads TGTGCCAGCAGACACGAACAGGGGGAGACCCAGTACTTC. It is translated as CASRHEQGETQYF.